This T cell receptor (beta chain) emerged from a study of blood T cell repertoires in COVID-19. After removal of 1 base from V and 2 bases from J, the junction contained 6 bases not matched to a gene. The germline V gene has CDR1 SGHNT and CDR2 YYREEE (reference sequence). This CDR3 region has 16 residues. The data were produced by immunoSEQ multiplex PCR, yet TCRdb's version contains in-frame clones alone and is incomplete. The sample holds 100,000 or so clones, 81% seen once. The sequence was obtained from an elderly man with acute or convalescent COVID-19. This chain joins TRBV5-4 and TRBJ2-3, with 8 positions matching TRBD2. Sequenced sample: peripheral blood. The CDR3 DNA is TGTGCCAGCAGCTTGAGCGGGGGAGGGCCCACAGATACGCAGTATTTT. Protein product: CASSLSGGGPTDTQYF.